A single sample gave rise to the 27 T cell receptor beta chains below, sequenced in a study of blood T cell repertoires in COVID-19. Libraries were prepared by immunoSEQ multiplex PCR; TCRdb keeps only in-frame clonotypes and omits some of them. The repertoire holds under 200,000 clones, with 80% to 90% as singletons. Sequencing used peripheral blood. These receptors all stem from a man aged 18 to 35 with active or convalescent COVID-19.

The chain combines TRBV19 with TRBJ1-5; D might be TRBD1 (5 bases). With 8 bases removed from V and 7 bases from J, the gap between germline ends came to 18 bases. The CDR3 runs 14 residues. Germline values: CDR1 LNHDA, CDR2 SQIVND (reference sequence). CDR3 loop: CASEAGLEGQPQHF. In nucleotides, the CDR3 is TGTGCCAGTGAGGCGGGGCTCGAGGGGCAGCCCCAGCATTTT.

The V call is TRBV28, the J call TRBJ1-2, with TRBD1 identical over 9 bases. This CDR3 is built from 15 residues. Germline CDR1 and CDR2: MDHEN and SYDVKM. Trimming removed 6 bases from V and 4 bases from J; junction bases left unmatched: 9. The CDR3 reads CASRSTGGFGYGYTF. The CDR3 DNA reads as TGTGCCAGCAGGTCCACAGGGGGCTTCGGCTATGGCTACACCTTC.

The J gene is TRBJ2-7, the V gene TRBV29-1; no firm D call. Trimming removed 6 bases at V and 3 bases at J, with 9 bases between. Germline-derived CDR1 and CDR2 are SQVTM and ANQGSEA. The CDR3 sequence is 11 residues long. The CDR3 nucleotides are TGCAGCGTCCTACAGAGCTACGAGCAGTACTTC. It translates to CSVLQSYEQYF.

Notes on this clone: Sequence at one end of the junction differs from germline and may be a read error. The chain joins TRBV6-4 to TRBJ1-1; 11 nucleotides align to TRBD1. This CDR3 is 14 amino acids long. CDR1 MRHNA and CDR2 SNTAGT come from the germline V gene. This CDR3 is CASSDWTGGSTTVF. The CDR3 DNA reads TGTGCCAGCAGTGACTGGACAGGGGGCTCCACTACGGTGTTT.

J is TRBJ2-1 and V is TRBV5-4, with unresolved D. The V gene's germline CDR1 is SGHNT and CDR2 YYREEE (reference sequence). Trimming left V 1 base short and J 1 base short, with 3 bases between. The CDR3 is 13 residues long. CDR3 DNA sequence: TGTGCCAGCAGCTTGTCGTCCTACAATGAGCAGTTCTTC. Residues: CASSLSSYNEQFF.

This sequence joins TRBV19 and TRBJ2-7; possibly TRBD2 for D (5 bases). From germline, CDR1 is LNHDA and CDR2 SQIVND (reference sequence). This CDR3 spans 16 amino acids. Trimming pared 5 bases from V and 3 bases from J, leaving 20 bases between. Here the CDR3 DNA reads TGTGCCAGTAGTTTGGACTCCTACGAATCCGGCTACGAGCAGTACTTC. It codes for CASSLDSYESGYEQYF.

The sample holds one count of this clone. The rearrangement links TRBV27 to TRBJ1-2; D is unclear. The CDR3 is 13 residues long. V was cut by 3 bases and J by 4 bases, with 9 bases left in between. The germline V gene has CDR1 MNHEY and CDR2 SMNVEV (reference sequence). The chain's CDR3 is CASSFDSSYGYTF. In nucleotides, the CDR3 is TGTGCCAGCAGTTTTGACTCCAGCTATGGCTACACCTTC.

J is TRBJ2-2 and V is TRBV6-5; possibly TRBD2 for D (7 bases). Germline loops: CDR1 MNHEY, CDR2 SVGAGI. The CDR3 runs to 15 residues. V was clipped by 0 bases and J by 4 bases, with 9 bases between them. CDR3 residues: CASSYSGGGTGELFF. The CDR3 DNA is TGTGCCAGCAGTTACTCAGGGGGGGGCACCGGGGAGCTGTTTTTT.

V gene TRBV10-3 combines with J gene TRBJ1-5; TRBD1 matches at 9 bases. The V segment lost 9 bases and the J segment 7 bases; nucleotides outside the gene matches: 4. The CDR3 has 12 amino acids. Germline lookup yields CDR1 ENHRY and CDR2 SYGVKD. CDR3 region: CAIRDREQPQHF. The CDR3 DNA reads as TGTGCCATACGGGACAGGGAGCAGCCCCAGCATTTT.

The rearrangement uses TRBV18 and TRBJ1-6, with 11 nucleotides matching TRBD1. The CDR3 totals 21 residues. V lost 5 bases to trimming and J lost 6 bases; unmatched junction nucleotides: 21. Germline lookup yields CDR1 KGHSH and CDR2 LQKENI. The CDR3 region is CASSVVRVGQGAPRANSPLHF. CDR3 coding DNA: TGTGCCAGCTCAGTAGTTCGAGTAGGACAGGGGGCTCCTAGGGCTAATTCACCCCTCCACTTT. The full variable domain, with the rest looked up from reference TRBV18 and TRBJ1-6, is NAGVMQNPRHLVRRRGQEARLRCSPMKGHSHVYWYRQLPEEGLKFMVYLQKENIIDESGMPKERFSAEFPKEGPSILRIQQVVRGDSAAYFCASSVVRVGQGAPRANSPLHFGNGTRLTVT.

The gene calls are TRBV11-2 and TRBJ1-6; a weak D match, TRBD1 (6 bases). The V gene lost 1 base and the J gene lost 8 bases, with 12 bases spanning the gap. CDR3 size: 15 residues. Germline V gene data show CDR1 as SGHAT and CDR2 as FQNNGV. CDR3 DNA sequence: TGTGCCAGCAGCTTAGCGTGGGGGCCGGATTCACCCCTCCACTTT. It specifies CASSLAWGPDSPLHF.

Comments on this clone: A junction end diverges from the germline sequence, so it may reflect a read error. V gene TRBV2 combines with J gene TRBJ1-1; D remains ambiguous. Per the germline V gene, CDR1 is SNHLY and CDR2 is FYNNEI. The CDR3 has 13 residues. This CDR3 reads CAGRSGEQTEAFF. CDR3 sequence (DNA): TGTGCCGGCAGATCAGGCGAGCAAACTGAAGCTTTCTTT.

This rearrangement joins TRBV5-4 to TRBJ2-7; 7 nucleotides match TRBD1. V was pared by 1 base and J by 3 bases, with 4 bases of the junction left unmatched. This CDR3 is 14 amino acids long. Germline lookup yields CDR1 SGHNT and CDR2 YYREEE (reference sequence). This CDR3 is CASSLPGQNYEQYF. For the CDR3, the DNA is TGTGCCAGCAGCTTGCCGGGACAGAACTACGAGCAGTACTTC.

This sequence joins TRBV9 and TRBJ2-5; D is possibly TRBD2 (5 bases). This CDR3 is built from 13 residues. CDR1 and CDR2 from the germline V gene are SGDLS and YYNGEE. V was pared by 2 bases and J by 7 bases, with 12 bases between. The CDR3 here is CASSVGSGGTQYF. CDR3 in DNA: TGTGCCAGCAGCGTTGGGTCTGGAGGGACCCAGTACTTC.

V gene TRBV7-9 combines with J gene TRBJ1-1; the match to TRBD1 covers 8 bases. Germline trimming cut 3 bases from V and 4 bases from J; bases unmatched to any gene: 10. The CDR3 runs 16 residues. Germline loops: CDR1 SEHNR, CDR2 FQNEAQ (reference sequence). Here the CDR3 reads CASSFGSGGYGTEAFF. The DNA of the CDR3 is TGTGCCAGCAGCTTTGGGTCAGGGGGCTATGGCACTGAAGCTTTCTTT. Full variable domain (outside the CDR3, taken from reference TRBV7-9 and TRBJ1-1): DTGVSQNPRHKITKRGQNVTFRCDPISEHNRLYWYRQTLGQGPEFLTYFQNEAQLEKSRLLSDRFSAERPKGSFSTLEIQRTEQGDSAMYLCASSFGSGGYGTEAFFGQGTRLTVV.

The chain combines TRBV6-5 with TRBJ1-1; 9 nucleotides match TRBD1. Germline-derived CDR1 and CDR2 are MNHEY and SVGAGI. The trim removed 2 bases at V and 4 bases at J, leaving 2 bases unmatched. The CDR3 has 14 residues. Here the CDR3 reads CASSYGTGSTEAFF. Written as DNA, the CDR3 is TGTGCCAGCAGTTACGGGACAGGGTCCACTGAAGCTTTCTTT.

The V call is TRBV27, the J call TRBJ1-4, with D possibly being TRBD1 (5 bases). In germline, CDR1 is MNHEY, CDR2 SMNVEV (reference sequence). Trimming left V 0 bases short and J 13 bases short, with 15 bases between. This CDR3 contains 14 residues. The CDR3: CASSLSGGGVGLFF. The CDR3 region has the DNA TGTGCCAGCAGTTTATCCGGGGGTGGGGTGGGACTGTTTTTT.

This rearrangement joins TRBV3-1 (or the pseudogene TRBV3-2) to TRBJ2-1; the D gene is possibly TRBD1 (5 bases). Germline CDR1 reads LGHDT; CDR2 reads YNNKEL (reference sequence). V shed 0 bases and J shed 9 bases, with 12 bases lying between them. CDR3 length: 14 amino acids. The CDR3 loop is CASSQEGRAVEQFF. The CDR3 coding sequence is TGTGCCAGCAGCCAAGAAGGCAGGGCGGTTGAGCAGTTCTTC.

With respect to this clone: The junction does not match germline at one end; this may be a read error. V gene TRBV7-3 combines with J gene TRBJ1-2; 7 positions match TRBD1. This CDR3 region has 13 residues. Germline lookup yields CDR1 SGHTA and CDR2 FQGTGA. CDR3 residues: CASSLTGDYGYTF. The CDR3 DNA follows: TGTGCCAGCAGCCTAACAGGGGACTATGGCTACACCTTC.

The rearrangement uses TRBV5-4 and TRBJ1-1; a possible D gene is TRBD1 (6 bases). This CDR3 is 12 amino acids long. Germline V gene lookup returns CDR1 SGHNT and CDR2 YYREEE (reference sequence). V lost 7 bases, J lost 11 bases, and 18 bases lay in between. The CDR3 spells CASLAGDGLAFF. The CDR3 DNA follows: TGTGCCAGCCTGGCAGGGGATGGTTTGGCTTTCTTT.

This chain links TRBV27 with TRBJ2-2, with 7 positions matching TRBD2. Germline-derived CDR1 and CDR2 are MNHEY and SMNVEV (reference sequence). The V gene end was trimmed by 2 bases and the J gene end by 6 bases; junction bases not matched to a gene: 6. This CDR3 has 15 residues. The CDR3 loop is CASSLLAEGSGELFF. For the CDR3, the DNA is TGTGCCAGCAGTTTACTAGCGGAGGGGTCCGGGGAGCTGTTTTTT.

This clone has more than one count but fewer than ten. The V and J genes are TRBV7-3 and TRBJ2-3; D not resolved. The length of the CDR3 is 13 residues. The germline V and J ends were trimmed by 5 bases and 10 bases, with 16 bases remaining between them. CDR1 SGHTA and CDR2 FQGTGA come from the germline V gene. CDR3 residues: CASSESPNPAQYF. For the CDR3, the DNA is TGTGCCAGCAGCGAAAGCCCAAACCCTGCGCAGTATTTT. The full variable domain, completed using reference TRBV7-3 and TRBJ2-3, is GAGVSQTPSNKVTEKGKYVELRCDPISGHTALYWYRQSLGQGPEFLIYFQGTGAADDSGLPNDRFFAVRPEGSVSTLKIQRTERGDSAVYLCASSESPNPAQYFGPGTRLTVL.

This clone was detected only once. The J gene is TRBJ1-2, the V gene TRBV29-1; the match to TRBD1 covers 8 bases. With V trimmed by 0 bases and J by 4 bases, 10 bases remained unmatched. Germline assignment: CDR1 SQVTM and CDR2 ANQGSEA. The CDR3 spans 16 residues. CDR3 sequence reads: CSVEDQAGGVPYGYTF. Written as DNA, the CDR3 is TGCAGCGTTGAAGATCAGGCAGGGGGCGTCCCCTATGGCTACACCTTC. Based on the CDR3 plus reference TRBV29-1 and TRBJ1-2, the full variable domain is SAVISQKPSRDICQRGTSLTIQCQVDSQVTMMFWYRQQPGQSLTLIATANQGSEATYESGFVIDKFPISRPNLTFSTLTVSNMSPEDSSIYLCSVEDQAGGVPYGYTFGSGTRLTVV.

V is TRBV5-4 and J is TRBJ1-2; TRBD1 might be the D (6 bases). The CDR3 is made up of 14 amino acids. The V end lost 0 bases, the J end lost 8 bases, and 14 bases lay between the germline ends. CDR1 and CDR2 (germline): SGHNT, YYREEE (reference sequence). CDR3 amino acids: CASSLGDKNRGYTF. The CDR3 DNA reads TGTGCCAGCAGCTTGGGGGACAAAAATAGGGGCTACACCTTC.

V usage is TRBV7-2 and J usage is TRBJ1-2; D not resolved. The CDR3 is made up of 14 amino acids. V was pared by 1 base and J by 0 bases, with 6 bases between. Germline values: CDR1 SGHTA, CDR2 FQGNSA. CDR3 in DNA: TGTGCCAGCAGCTTAGACCCAGCTAACTATGGCTACACCTTC. Residues: CASSLDPANYGYTF.

The chain is built from TRBV15 and TRBJ1-1; D is possibly TRBD1 (6 bases). CDR3 length: 14 residues. Trimming cost V 5 bases and J 4 bases, with 14 bases left between them. Germline V gene sequence: CDR1 LNHNV, CDR2 YYDKDF (reference sequence). In DNA, the CDR3 is TGTGCCACCAGCTCCCCCGGGGGGCCCACTGAAGCTTTCTTT. This translates into CATSSPGGPTEAFF.

The genes are TRBV28 and TRBJ1-6; D remains ambiguous. Looked up from germline, CDR1 is MDHEN and CDR2 is SYDVKM. Trimming removed 5 bases from V and 11 bases from J, with 16 bases in between. This CDR3 is built from 14 residues. This CDR3 reads CASSPTSNVAPLHF. The CDR3 DNA reads TGTGCCAGCAGTCCGACTTCTAACGTAGCACCCCTCCACTTT.